The 28 T cell receptor beta chains listed next were all sequenced from one sample in a study of blood T cell repertoires in COVID-19. Only in-frame clones appear in the TCRdb table, and some are missing; sequencing was by immunoSEQ multiplex PCR. Seen here are about 180,000 clones, roughly 80% observed once, and the top ten hold over 7.5%. The sequenced sample was peripheral blood. The receptors here all came from a woman in her 70s with acute or convalescent COVID-19.

The V and J genes are TRBV29-1 and TRBJ1-1; D unclear. Trimming pared 4 bases from V and 5 bases from J, leaving 8 bases between. This CDR3 has 11 amino acids. From germline, CDR1 is SQVTM and CDR2 ANQGSEA. Written as DNA, the CDR3 is TGCAGCGTTGTGGGCAGGACTGAAGCTTTCTTT. Amino acids: CSVVGRTEAFF.

The chain joins TRBV5-1 to TRBJ1-2, with 10 nucleotides matching TRBD1. Looked up from germline, CDR1 is SGHRS and CDR2 is YFSETQ. J was trimmed by 6 bases and V by 4 bases; bases with no gene match: 3. This CDR3 comprises 13 residues. CDR3 nucleotides: TGCGCCAGCAGCCAAGGACAGGGGGATGGCTACACCTTC. It yields the protein CASSQGQGDGYTF.

This clone occurred a few times. The rearrangement uses TRBV7-8 and TRBJ1-2; 8 nucleotides line up with TRBD1. There are 15 residues in the CDR3. Germline CDR1 SGHVS, CDR2 FQNEAQ. The trim removed 1 base at V and 8 bases at J, leaving 9 bases unmatched. CDR3 sequence (DNA): TGTGCCAGCAGCTTAGATCAGGGGGCGCGTGGAGGCTACACCTTC. It specifies CASSLDQGARGGYTF.

This clone has just a few counts. Here the CDR3 reads CASSLVQAGEAFF. CDR3 bases: TGTGCCAGCAGTTTAGTGCAGGCAGGTGAAGCTTTCTTT. The rearrangement joins TRBV28 to TRBJ1-1; D remains unclear. Germline CDR1 is MDHEN and CDR2 is SYDVKM. The CDR3 totals 13 residues. Deletions cut 2 bases from V and 7 bases from J, with 11 bases between.

This clone came up a few times. The chain uses TRBV4-1 and TRBJ1-2; D may be TRBD1 (5 bases). This CDR3 contains 17 residues. Germline values: CDR1 MGHRA, CDR2 YSYEKL. Trimming cost V 3 bases and J 4 bases, with 21 bases left between them. This CDR3 is CASSHPFRPDKGYGYTF. DNA for the CDR3: TGCGCCAGCAGCCATCCCTTCCGCCCGGACAAGGGCTATGGCTACACCTTC.

CDR3 coding DNA: TGTGCCAGCAAGACAGGGGGAAATCAGCCCCAGCATTTT. Translating gives CASKTGGNQPQHF. The chain links TRBV28 to TRBJ1-5, with 9 positions matching TRBD1. Germline lookup yields CDR1 MDHEN and CDR2 SYDVKM. V was clipped by 7 bases and J by 4 bases; unmatched bases: 2. The length of the CDR3 is 13 residues.

This clone occurred a few times. The J gene is TRBJ1-2, the V gene TRBV19; D gene uncertain. This CDR3 has 15 residues. Between the trimmed V and J ends, which lost 7 bases and 2 bases, there was a span of 17 bases. Germline V gene lookup returns CDR1 LNHDA and CDR2 SQIVND (reference sequence). In DNA form, the CDR3 reads TGTGCCAGTAAGGTGTCGCCAGGCTCGAACTATGGCTACACCTTC. As protein: CASKVSPGSNYGYTF.

This sequence joins TRBV24-1 and TRBJ2-5, with D maybe TRBD1 (6 bases). The CDR3 runs 16 residues. Germline V CDR1 and CDR2: KGHDR, SFDVKD. The germline V and J ends were trimmed by 3 bases and 2 bases, with 15 bases remaining between them. The CDR3 protein is CATSDEAGVGQETQYF. CDR3 nucleotide sequence: TGTGCCACCAGTGATGAGGCAGGGGTAGGTCAAGAGACCCAGTACTTC.

This chain links TRBV19 with TRBJ1-1; the D is unclear. V gave up 3 bases and J gave up 5 bases, with 10 bases separating them. The V gene's germline CDR1 is LNHDA and CDR2 SQIVND (reference sequence). This CDR3 is built from 13 residues. CDR3 sequence reads: CASSISGRTEAFF. The CDR3 bases are TGTGCCAGTAGTATCAGCGGGCGTACTGAAGCTTTCTTT.

The table lists this clone with a few counts. This chain joins TRBV3-1 (or the pseudogene TRBV3-2) and TRBJ1-1; tentative D call: TRBD1 (6 bases). CDR1 LGHDT and CDR2 YNNKEL come from the germline V gene (reference sequence). The CDR3 length is 15 residues. The V and J ends lost 0 bases and 1 base respectively, with 9 bases between them. The CDR3 nucleotides are TGTGCCAGCAGCCAAGAGCCCAGGGGGAACACTGAAGCTTTCTTT. This codes for CASSQEPRGNTEAFF.

This rearrangement joins TRBV2 to TRBJ1-5, with D perhaps TRBD1 (6 bases). The CDR3 contains 15 residues. V was pared by 5 bases and J by 4 bases, with 15 bases between. Germline loops: CDR1 SNHLY, CDR2 FYNNEI. The CDR3 spells CASSKEQGANQPQHF. The DNA for the CDR3 is TGTGCCAGCAGTAAGGAACAGGGCGCTAATCAGCCCCAGCATTTT.

The V gene is TRBV11-3, the J gene TRBJ2-5; 10 positions match TRBD1. The ends lost 4 bases at V and 5 bases at J; junction bases unmatched: 4. Germline CDR1 reads SGHNT; CDR2 reads YENEEA. This CDR3 has 14 amino acids. CDR3 region: CASSSTGGWETQYF. CDR3 nucleotides: TGTGCCAGCAGCTCGACAGGGGGCTGGGAGACCCAGTACTTC.

This clone was seen more than once but under ten times. This rearrangement joins TRBV6-5 to TRBJ2-7; 11 bases align to TRBD1. V trimming: 1 base; J trimming: 6 bases; junction bases outside the gene matches: 5. The CDR3 covers 15 residues. CDR1 is MNHEY, CDR2 SVGAGI, per germline. The CDR3 reads CASSYLVGTGGEQYF. CDR3 nucleotide sequence: TGTGCCAGCAGTTACTTGGTCGGGACAGGGGGCGAGCAGTACTTC.

Judged by abundance, this clone is medium-sized. One end of the junction varies from germline; a read error may be responsible. The chain couples TRBV10-3 to TRBJ2-5; D gene unclear. Per germline, CDR1 ENHRY and CDR2 SYGVKD. The CDR3 runs 14 residues. The DNA of the CDR3 is TGTGCCATCAGTGAGTCCGGGTTACAAGAGATCCAGTACTTC. Its translation is CAISESGLQEIQYF.

In its sample, this clone was seen once. The chain employs TRBV20-1 and TRBJ1-1; D is uncertain. CDR1 DFQATT and CDR2 SNEGSKA come from the germline V gene (reference sequence). Trimming removed 6 bases at V and 9 bases at J, with 14 bases between. This CDR3 has 11 amino acids. The CDR3 here is CSAGPGPQAFF. Written as DNA, the CDR3 is TGCAGTGCAGGTCCGGGTCCCCAAGCTTTCTTT.

V and J are TRBV7-2 and TRBJ2-2; 11 nucleotides align to TRBD2. This CDR3 comprises 18 residues. Germline V gene sequence: CDR1 SGHTA, CDR2 FQGNSA. V was clipped by 5 bases and J by 2 bases; unmatched bases: 10. CDR3 amino acids: CASSQGLAAGINTGELFF. The CDR3 bases are TGTGCCAGCAGCCAGGGACTAGCGGCCGGGATCAACACCGGGGAGCTGTTTTTT.

The J gene is TRBJ1-1, the V gene TRBV27; D uncertain. The V end lost 5 bases, the J end lost 1 base, and 20 bases lay between the germline ends. CDR1 and CDR2 from the germline V gene are MNHEY and SMNVEV (reference sequence). This CDR3 spans 17 amino acids. The CDR3 nucleotides read TGTGCCAGCAGTCTTAGCCTTTTCGGTCTGCAGAACACTGAAGCTTTCTTT. This sequence encodes CASSLSLFGLQNTEAFF.

The chain uses TRBV29-1 and TRBJ2-3; 7 bases match TRBD1. The V gene end was trimmed by 3 bases and the J gene end by 0 bases; junction bases not matched to a gene: 3. In germline, CDR1 is SQVTM, CDR2 ANQGSEA. The CDR3 covers 14 residues. The CDR3 is CSVDSGGSTDTQYF. CDR3 in DNA: TGCAGCGTTGATTCAGGGGGAAGCACAGATACGCAGTATTTT.

The chain has TRBV6-2 or TRBV6-3 and TRBJ2-7; D may be TRBD1 (5 bases). Trimming stripped 4 bases from V and 6 bases from J, with 10 bases between. CDR1 and CDR2 (germline): MNHEY, SVGEGT. This CDR3 contains 12 residues. The CDR3 is CASSSRVGEQYF. The CDR3, as DNA: TGTGCCAGCAGTTCCAGGGTCGGCGAGCAGTACTTC.

V and J are TRBV7-6 and TRBJ2-3; 10 positions agree with TRBD2. Losses at the gene ends were 1 base for V and 4 bases for J; bases not matched to a gene: 5. The CDR3 covers 16 residues. CDR1 SGHVS and CDR2 FNYEAQ come from the germline V gene. The CDR3 region has the DNA TGTGCCAGCAGCTTAGGAGCGGGGGGGGTGGCAGATACGCAGTATTTT. Its protein product is CASSLGAGGVADTQYF.

Of note for this clone: Other DNA sequences in the same sample also yield this CDR3. The V and J genes are TRBV5-1 and TRBJ2-7, with 9 nucleotides matching TRBD2. Germline CDR1 SGHRS, CDR2 YFSETQ. The CDR3 contains 15 residues. The J segment lost 2 bases and the V segment lost 0 bases, leaving 3 bases of the junction unmatched. The CDR3 DNA follows: TGCGCCAGCAGCTTGGCCACTAGCGGGCCCTACGAGCAGTACTTC. It codes for CASSLATSGPYEQYF.

The gene calls are TRBV6-2 or TRBV6-3 and TRBJ1-1; D is possibly TRBD1 (6 bases). The V gene lost 4 bases and the J gene lost 0 bases, with 15 bases spanning the gap. The CDR3 has 16 amino acids. The germline gives CDR1 MNHEY, CDR2 SVGEGT. The CDR3 here is CASSLEGVSMNTEAFF. For the CDR3, the DNA is TGTGCCAGCAGTTTAGAGGGGGTCTCTATGAACACTGAAGCTTTCTTT.

The chain carries TRBV6-5 and TRBJ1-6, with D possibly being TRBD1 (5 bases). The ends were cut back, 7 bases at V and 9 bases at J, with 19 bases in the middle. CDR3 size: 15 residues. The germline V gene encodes CDR1 MNHEY and CDR2 SVGAGI. CDR3 DNA: TGTGCCAGCAAGGTGGGAAGAAGGGGAGGTTCACCCCTCCACTTT. It specifies CASKVGRRGGSPLHF.

The V gene is TRBV4-3, the J gene TRBJ1-1; D call uncertain. The CDR3 contains 13 residues. V was trimmed by 2 bases and J by 3 bases, leaving 7 bases between them. Germline V gene lookup returns CDR1 LGHNA and CDR2 YSLEER. CDR3 protein: CASSQTSDTEAFF. The CDR3 DNA is TGCGCCAGCAGCCAAACGTCGGACACTGAAGCTTTCTTT.

The V call is TRBV7-9, the J call TRBJ1-5; 10 bases align to TRBD1. Germline CDR1 is SEHNR and CDR2 is FQNEAQ (reference sequence). The CDR3 contains 16 residues. J was trimmed by 5 bases and V by 5 bases; bases with no gene match: 9. Written as DNA, the CDR3 is TGTGCCAGCAGCCCGACCGGGACAGGGGTGGATCAGCCCCAGCATTTT. It yields the protein CASSPTGTGVDQPQHF.

The V gene is TRBV24-1, the J gene TRBJ2-2, with D tentatively TRBD1 (6 bases). V lost 6 bases to trimming and J lost 7 bases, with 11 bases between them. Germline V gives CDR1 KGHDR, CDR2 SFDVKD. This CDR3 has 13 amino acids. The CDR3 DNA is TGTGCCACCAGTTCCAGGGACAACGGGGAGCTGTTTTTT. Translating it yields CATSSRDNGELFF.

The J gene is TRBJ2-2, the V gene TRBV30, with 7 positions matching TRBD1. V trimming: 5 bases; J trimming: 2 bases; junction bases outside the gene matches: 5. The CDR3 loop spans 14 amino acids. CDR1 is GTSNPN and CDR2 is SVGIG in the germline V gene (reference sequence). The CDR3 region is CAWDTGVNTGELFF. For the CDR3, the DNA is TGTGCCTGGGATACAGGGGTAAACACCGGGGAGCTGTTTTTT.

This sequence joins TRBV9 and TRBJ2-3, with D perhaps matching TRBD2 (5 bases). The germline V gene has CDR1 SGDLS and CDR2 YYNGEE. The CDR3 spans 17 residues. The V and J ends lost 2 bases and 4 bases respectively, with 20 bases between them. The CDR3 loop is CASSVGQVARAADTQYF. CDR3 coding DNA: TGTGCCAGCAGCGTTGGGCAGGTGGCGCGGGCGGCAGATACGCAGTATTTT.